This T cell receptor (beta chain) was recorded in a study of blood T cell repertoires in COVID-19 (dated by TCRdb to about 2020). Background on the whole study: Samples covering the acute and convalescent phases of COVID-19 were provided by collaborators in the United States, Italy and Spain. The prospective study material was composed of cDNA or gDNA derived from T cells, B-cell-depleted T cells, or PBMCs. Subjects who had been exposed to COVID-19, were actively infected with it, or had recovered from it provided the deeply sampled blood TCRbeta repertoires that made up the dataset. A freely available public database, intended as a resource for researchers studying the immune response to SARS-CoV-2, is where the repertoires were released. The samples were drawn from the first 160 participants of the ongoing ImmuneRACE study and from 950 to 1,500 subjects provided by 6 global collaborators. Sample metadata almost always included a de-identified subject ID, COVID-19 status, age in years and sex. Where HLA class I and class II types were available, the types were taken from metadata supplied by the sample provider, not from assay-based typing.

Points on this clone: What antigen it recognizes has not been identified. Per-base qualities were not stored, and no clone one base away is much larger.

TCRbeta CDR3 regions were amplified from genomic DNA using the immunoSEQ Assay, a bias-controlled multiplex PCR. Per the authors' processing: Within the assay, amplification of reference gene primers was used to estimate how many nucleated cells each sample contained. Sequence reads were collapsed and filtered to measure the absolute abundance of every unique TCRbeta CDR3 rearrangement. Productive Simpson clonality was computed per sample as the square root of Simpson's diversity index over productive rearrangements. What TCRdb holds here is the immuneACCESS table cut down to in-frame rearrangements. Part of the clones is not present; checked against another copy, under half of the missing clones reflect an unresolved V gene, and the others are unexplained. The V and J calls and clone size are taken from that table; D and trimming were inferred from the DNA. The sample profile shows approximately 280,000 clones; about 85% of them were found once. The ten top clones hold about 2.5% of the sample.

What the authors observed across the whole study: Clinical and demographic metadata were provided uncurated, with the amount varying by source and participant.

Enrolling through a virtual design, the prospective study's participants ranged in age from roughly 18 to 89 years and lived across 24 United States geographic areas. In the prospective study, cohorts were assigned on the basis of participant-reported clinical history obtained from a screening survey and a study questionnaire. Recovered participants in ImmuneRACE Cohort 3 were defined as having two consecutive negative NP/OP PCR tests, clearance from a healthcare professional, or resolution of symptoms. Each participant in the prospective study had whole blood, serum and a nasopharyngeal or oropharyngeal swab collected by mobile phlebotomists. Prospective study participants could optionally give additional blood draws and questionnaires over an approximately two-month period. Blood samples from the prospective study were shipped frozen or at room temperature prior to DNA extraction. Material for sequencing was PBMCs or T cells enriched from blood (not recorded which). The receptor's source is a woman between 45 and 65 years old who had recovered from COVID-19.

The CDR3 reads as follows: CASSSNRDFPKPGETQYF. The DNA is as follows: TGTGCCAGCAGCTCAAACCGGGACTTTCCGAAGCCTGGAGAGACCCAGTACTTC. The V and J segments used are TRBV7-7 and TRBJ2-5; TRBD2 could be the D gene, as 6 bases match. From the germline V gene (reference sequence), CDR1 is SSHAT and CDR2 is FNYEAQ. A distance of 25 bases separates the germline ends of V and J, which lose 4 bases and 4 bases respectively. Reading from cysteine to phenylalanine, the CDR3 counts 18 amino acids. Just the 54-base CDR3 DNA is kept, in frame starting at base 1.